Following are 14 T cell receptor beta chains from one sample sequenced in a study of siplizumab effects on memory and regulatory T cells. Sequenced by immunoSEQ multiplex PCR; TCRdb stores in-frame clones only, minus some. Among 70,000 to 95,000 clones listed, 90% to 95% were seen once. Sequences were obtained from CD8+ T cells sorted from blood. These receptors all come from a human donor in good health.

The J gene is TRBJ2-7, the V gene TRBV7-8, with D hard to call. The germline CDR1 and CDR2 sequences are SGHVS and FQNEAQ. The CDR3 is made up of 14 amino acids. V was shortened by 0 bases and J by 3 bases, with 9 bases between the two germline ends. The chain's CDR3 is CASSLAAGYYEQYF. In DNA form, the CDR3 reads TGTGCCAGCAGCTTAGCCGCAGGATACTACGAGCAGTACTTC.

The V and J genes are TRBV27 and TRBJ2-5, with 10 bases lining up with TRBD2. CDR1 and CDR2 (germline): MNHEY, SMNVEV (reference sequence). The V segment lost 6 bases and the J segment 5 bases; nucleotides outside the gene matches: 12. This CDR3 comprises 16 residues. The CDR3 DNA sequence: TGTGCCAGCAGACCTAGCCCAGCGGGGGGGCTGGAGACCCAGTACTTC. The encoded protein is CASRPSPAGGLETQYF.

The chain carries TRBV4-1 and TRBJ1-5, with D perhaps TRBD1 (6 bases). CDR1 and CDR2 (germline): MGHRA, YSYEKL. Trimming removed 1 base from V and 0 bases from J, with 13 bases in between. CDR3 length: 17 amino acids. In DNA, the CDR3 is TGCGCCAGCAGCCAAGTGGGTACAGGGTCTAGCAATCAGCCCCAGCATTTT. Its translation: CASSQVGTGSSNQPQHF.

V usage is TRBV7-6 and J usage is TRBJ2-1; 13 nucleotides line up with TRBD2. Germline CDR1 SGHVS, CDR2 FNYEAQ. V trimming: 5 bases; J trimming: 2 bases; junction bases outside the gene matches: 3. The CDR3 loop spans 16 amino acids. The CDR3 loop is CASSLTSGRAYNEQFF. In DNA form, the CDR3 reads TGTGCCAGCAGCCTCACTAGCGGGAGGGCCTACAATGAGCAGTTCTTC.

The V gene is TRBV6-5, the J gene TRBJ1-5, with D perhaps matching TRBD1 (6 bases). This CDR3 has 15 amino acids. The germline V gene encodes CDR1 MNHEY and CDR2 SVGAGI. The V gene lost 2 bases and the J gene lost 6 bases, with 14 bases spanning the gap. The CDR3 loop is CASSYGQGSTQPQHF. The CDR3 coding sequence is TGTGCCAGCAGTTACGGGCAGGGGAGTACTCAGCCCCAGCATTTT.

The genes are TRBV4-2 and TRBJ1-5, with D possibly being TRBD1 (6 bases). Germline CDR1 and CDR2: LGHNA and YNFKEQ. Trimming cost V 4 bases and J 1 base, with 11 bases left between them. CDR3 length: 15 residues. CDR3 amino acids: CASSPGGRSNQPQHF. CDR3 nucleotide sequence: TGTGCCAGCAGCCCCGGGGGCCGGAGCAATCAGCCCCAGCATTTT.

The chain couples TRBV7-6 to TRBJ2-1, with a weak D call TRBD2 (6 bases). Germline-derived CDR1 and CDR2 are SGHVS and FNYEAQ. This CDR3 comprises 14 residues. With 4 bases removed from V and 5 bases from J, the gap between germline ends came to 12 bases. The CDR3 sequence: CASSSGETHNEQFF. DNA of the CDR3: TGTGCCAGCAGCTCGGGAGAAACCCACAATGAGCAGTTCTTC. The whole variable domain, remainder taken from reference TRBV7-6 and TRBJ2-1, is GAGVSQSPRYKVTKRGQDVALRCDPISGHVSLYWYRQALGQGPEFLTYFNYEAQQDKSGLPNDRFSAERPEGSISTLTIQRTEQRDSAMYRCASSSGETHNEQFFGPGTRLTVL.

The chain carries TRBV6-9 and TRBJ2-5; 10 nucleotides align to TRBD2. The DNA end lines up better with TRBJ2-7; the J call may be wrong. Germline lookup yields CDR1 MNHGY and CDR2 SVAAGI. The CDR3 has 13 amino acids. CDR3 amino acids: CASSAGLAYEQYF. The CDR3 DNA reads TGTGCCAGCAGTGCGGGACTAGCGTACGAGCAGTACTTC.

The V and J genes are TRBV6-5 and TRBJ1-1; a weak D match, TRBD1 (6 bases). From germline, CDR1 is MNHEY and CDR2 SVGAGI. This CDR3 comprises 13 residues. V lost 10 bases to trimming and J lost 0 bases, with 12 bases between them. The DNA for the CDR3 is TGTGCCATCCTGACAGGACTGAACACTGAAGCTTTCTTT. Its protein is CAILTGLNTEAFF.

The J gene is TRBJ2-7, the V gene TRBV4-2, with D tentatively TRBD1 (5 bases). Deletions cut 0 bases from V and 2 bases from J, with 14 bases between. Germline CDR1 LGHNA, CDR2 YNFKEQ. CDR3 length equals 16 residues. The CDR3 reads CASSQERGQTTYEQYF. Here the CDR3 DNA reads TGTGCCAGCAGCCAAGAAAGGGGCCAGACCACCTACGAGCAGTACTTC.

This clone appeared once. The J gene is TRBJ2-7, the V gene TRBV25-1; D possibly uses TRBD1 or TRBD2 (5 bases each). The germline gives CDR1 MGHDK, CDR2 SYGVNS. The CDR3 has 12 amino acids. Between the trimmed V and J ends, which lost 11 bases and 2 bases, there was a span of 13 bases. The CDR3 protein is CAPEGFTYEQYF. CDR3 bases: TGTGCCCCAGAGGGGTTCACCTACGAGCAGTACTTC.

The chain employs TRBV4-2 and TRBJ2-5; no definite D call. Germline loops: CDR1 LGHNA, CDR2 YNFKEQ. The V gene lost 2 bases and the J gene lost 4 bases, with 14 bases spanning the gap. The CDR3 spans 15 residues. The CDR3 bases are TGTGCCAGCAGCCAACGTCCTTTGGTACGAGAGACCCAGTACTTC. Amino acid sequence: CASSQRPLVRETQYF.

V usage is TRBV7-9 and J usage is TRBJ2-1, with D perhaps TRBD2 (6 bases). CDR1 and CDR2 from the germline V gene are SEHNR and FQNEAQ (reference sequence). The CDR3 is made up of 15 amino acids. Trimming shortened V by 5 bases and J by 5 bases, and 16 bases separated the two germline ends. DNA of the CDR3: TGTGCCAGCAGCCCCAGCGGGCGGTCAAACAATGAGCAGTTCTTC. Translation gives CASSPSGRSNNEQFF.

The V gene is TRBV9, the J gene TRBJ2-7, with D unclear. This CDR3 contains 16 residues. V was cut by 0 bases and J by 2 bases, with 15 bases left in between. Germline CDR1 SGDLS, CDR2 YYNGEE. The CDR3: CASSVVSEVSPYEQYF. The DNA of the CDR3 is TGTGCCAGCAGCGTAGTCTCCGAGGTTTCCCCCTACGAGCAGTACTTC.